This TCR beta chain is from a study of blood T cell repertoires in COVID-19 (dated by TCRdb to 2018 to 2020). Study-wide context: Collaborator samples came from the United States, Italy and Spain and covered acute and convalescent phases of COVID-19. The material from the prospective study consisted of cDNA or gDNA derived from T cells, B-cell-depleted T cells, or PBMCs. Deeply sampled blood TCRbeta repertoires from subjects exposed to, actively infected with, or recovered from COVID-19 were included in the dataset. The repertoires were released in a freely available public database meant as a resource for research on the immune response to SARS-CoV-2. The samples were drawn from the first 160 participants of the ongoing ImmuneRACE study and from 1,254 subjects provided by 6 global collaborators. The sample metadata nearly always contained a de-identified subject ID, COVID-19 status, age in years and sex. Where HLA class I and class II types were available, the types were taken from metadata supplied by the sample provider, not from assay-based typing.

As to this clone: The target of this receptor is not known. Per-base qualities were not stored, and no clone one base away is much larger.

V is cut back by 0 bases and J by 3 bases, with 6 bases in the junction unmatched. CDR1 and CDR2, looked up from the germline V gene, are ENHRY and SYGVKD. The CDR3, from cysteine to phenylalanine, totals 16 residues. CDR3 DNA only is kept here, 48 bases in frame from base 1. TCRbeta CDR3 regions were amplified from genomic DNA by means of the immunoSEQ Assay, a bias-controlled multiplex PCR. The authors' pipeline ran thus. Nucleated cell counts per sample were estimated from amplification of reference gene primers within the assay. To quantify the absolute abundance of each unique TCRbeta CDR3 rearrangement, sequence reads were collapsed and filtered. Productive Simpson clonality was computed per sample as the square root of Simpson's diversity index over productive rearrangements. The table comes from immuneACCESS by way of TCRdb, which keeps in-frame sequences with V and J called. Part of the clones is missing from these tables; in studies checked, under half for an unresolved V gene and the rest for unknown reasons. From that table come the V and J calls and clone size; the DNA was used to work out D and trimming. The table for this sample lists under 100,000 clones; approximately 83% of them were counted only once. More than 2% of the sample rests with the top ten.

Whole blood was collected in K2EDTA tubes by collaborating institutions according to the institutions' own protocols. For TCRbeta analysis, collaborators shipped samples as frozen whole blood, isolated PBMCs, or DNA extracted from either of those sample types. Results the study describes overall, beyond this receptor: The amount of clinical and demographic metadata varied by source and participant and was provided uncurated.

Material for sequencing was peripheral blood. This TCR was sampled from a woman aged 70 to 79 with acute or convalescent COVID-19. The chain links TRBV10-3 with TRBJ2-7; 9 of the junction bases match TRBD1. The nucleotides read TGTGCCATCAGTGAGTCCACCGGGACAGGGAACTACGAGCAGTACTTC. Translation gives CAISESTGTGNYEQYF.